A selection of T cell receptor beta chains follows, all from one sample in a study of T cell responses to AZD1222 COVID-19 vaccine. Some clones are missing from TCRdb's copy, which holds only in-frame ones; the method was immunoSEQ multiplex PCR. Here the sample spans 95,000 to 150,000 clones, more than 85% being singletons. Sequences were derived from peripheral blood, sampled 28 days after the second AZD1222 dose. These receptors were collected from an adult who received the AZD1222 COVID-19 vaccine. Both conserved end residues are part of each CDR3. Fields, in order: J gene, D gene, clone size, V gene, CDR3 protein, CDR3 DNA. D genes are given only for firm matches. Clone size is stated in some rows and not others, as once, few, many or a class when expanded.

TRBJ1-1	NA	NA	TRBV11-2	CASSLDRAVSTEAFF	TGTGCCAGCAGCTTAGATCGGGCGGTCTCGACTGAAGCTTTCTTT
TRBJ1-5	TRBD1	NA	TRBV2	CASKGGTGAQPQHF	TGTGCCAGCAAGGGGGGGACAGGGGCCCAGCCCCAGCATTTT
TRBJ1-2	TRBD1	NA	TRBV4-1	CASSQNRGNYGYTF	TGCGCCAGCAGCCAAAACAGGGGTAACTATGGCTACACCTTC
TRBJ2-1	NA	NA	TRBV7-2	CASSASRDRNEQFF	TGTGCCAGCAGCGCTAGCAGGGATCGCAATGAGCAGTTCTTC
TRBJ1-5	NA	NA	TRBV4-1	CASSQLQGPNQPQHF	TGCGCCAGCAGCCAACTACAGGGCCCCAATCAGCCCCAGCATTTT
TRBJ1-6	TRBD1	NA	TRBV30	CALGQVYNSPLHF	TGTGCCTTAGGACAGGTTTATAATTCACCCCTCCACTTT
TRBJ2-7	TRBD1	NA	TRBV10-1	CARVRRDRSSYEQYF	TGCGCCAGGGTGCGCCGGGACAGGAGCTCCTACGAGCAGTACTTC
TRBJ1-3	NA	few	TRBV5-8	CASSLAGGGNTIYF	TGTGCCAGCAGCTTGGCGGGAGGTGGAAACACCATATATTTT
TRBJ2-1	NA	NA	TRBV2	CASSRLVTNEQFF	TGTGCCAGCAGTAGACTAGTAACCAATGAGCAGTTCTTC
TRBJ2-3	TRBD1	NA	TRBV6-5	CASGRDRDTDTQYF	TGTGCCAGCGGAAGGGACAGGGACACAGATACGCAGTATTTT
TRBJ1-5	TRBD1	NA	TRBV5-5	CASSASTGGRNQPQHF	TGTGCCAGCAGCGCCTCGACAGGGGGCAGAAATCAGCCCCAGCATTTT
TRBJ1-4	NA	NA	TRBV30	CAWSVSGIAEKLFF	TGTGCCTGGAGTGTATCAGGTATCGCGGAAAAACTGTTTTTT
TRBJ1-3	NA	NA	TRBV15	CATSRDVAGNTIYF	TGTGCCACCAGCAGAGATGTTGCAGGAAACACCATATATTTT
TRBJ2-7	NA	NA	TRBV5-1	CASSLALQRDYEQYF	TGCGCCAGCAGCTTGGCCTTACAGCGAGACTACGAGCAGTACTTC
TRBJ2-1	NA	NA	TRBV18	CASSPLASKNNEQFF	TGTGCCAGCTCACCACTGGCGAGCAAAAACAATGAGCAGTTCTTC
TRBJ1-5	NA	NA	TRBV4-1	CASSQDRMNQPQHF	TGCGCCAGCAGCCAGGACAGAATGAATCAGCCCCAGCATTTT
TRBJ1-4	NA	NA	TRBV4-1	CASSQDWPRTEKLFF	TGCGCCAGCAGCCAAGATTGGCCCCGAACAGAAAAACTGTTTTTT
TRBJ1-6	TRBD1	NA	TRBV3-1/TRBV3-2	CASSQAGTGSPLHF	TGTGCCAGCAGCCAAGCTGGGACAGGTTCACCCCTCCACTTT
TRBJ2-5	NA	once	TRBV5-4	CASSSRGKETQYF	TGTGCCAGCAGCTCACGGGGAAAGGAGACCCAGTACTTC
TRBJ1-2	NA	NA	TRBV30	CAWSLGVFRYGYTF	TGTGCCTGGAGTCTAGGAGTATTTCGCTATGGCTACACCTTC
TRBJ1-5	NA	NA	TRBV2	CASSSHRQNNQPQHF	TGTGCCAGCAGTTCCCACAGACAGAACAATCAGCCCCAGCATTTT
TRBJ2-5	NA	NA	TRBV9	CASSPGAGAQETQYF	TGTGCCAGCAGCCCTGGGGCGGGGGCCCAAGAGACCCAGTACTTC
TRBJ2-1	TRBD2	NA	TRBV10-1	CASSPSGNNEQFF	TGCGCCAGCAGCCCTAGCGGGAACAATGAGCAGTTCTTC
TRBJ1-4	NA	NA	TRBV19	CASSMGGVEDEKLFF	TGTGCCAGTAGTATGGGGGGCGTGGAGGATGAAAAACTGTTTTTT
TRBJ1-5	NA	once	TRBV11-2	CASSLRGESNQPQHF	TGTGCCAGCAGCTTAAGGGGGGAGAGCAATCAGCCCCAGCATTTT
TRBJ1-2	NA	NA	TRBV27	CASSPYAVNYGYTF	TGTGCCAGCAGCCCCTACGCAGTCAACTATGGCTACACCTTC
TRBJ2-1	NA	NA	TRBV12-3/TRBV12-4	CASSLTDNEQFF	TGTGCCAGCAGTTTGACAGACAATGAGCAGTTCTTC
TRBJ2-1	NA	NA	TRBV11-2	CASVGASYNEQFF	TGTGCCAGTGTCGGCGCGTCCTACAATGAGCAGTTCTTC
TRBJ2-7	NA	NA	TRBV11-2	CATGQSYEQYF	TGTGCCACAGGACAGAGCTACGAGCAGTACTTC
TRBJ1-5	TRBD1	NA	TRBV19	CASTPAQGVSNQPQHF	TGTGCCAGTACCCCTGCCCAGGGGGTTAGCAATCAGCCCCAGCATTTT
TRBJ1-6	NA	NA	TRBV19	CASSIRVGENSPLHF	TGTGCCAGTAGTATAAGGGTAGGGGAGAATTCACCCCTCCACTTT
TRBJ2-5	TRBD1	NA	TRBV11-3	CASSSGQGFETQYF	TGTGCCAGCAGCTCAGGACAGGGTTTTGAGACCCAGTACTTC
TRBJ2-3	TRBD1	NA	TRBV18	CASSPRQGVPDTQYF	TGTGCCAGCTCACCGCGACAGGGGGTGCCAGATACGCAGTATTTT
TRBJ2-2	NA	NA	TRBV2	CASSGGGSRSNAGELFF	TGTGCCAGCAGTGGTGGGGGATCCCGGTCGAACGCCGGGGAGCTGTTTTTT
TRBJ1-2	NA	few	TRBV28	CASLRGRGHYGYTF	TGTGCCAGCCTTCGCGGCAGGGGTCACTATGGCTACACCTTC
TRBJ2-5	NA	NA	TRBV18	CASSPSTGFATQYF	TGTGCCAGCTCACCCAGCACCGGGTTCGCGACCCAGTACTTC
TRBJ1-1	NA	NA	TRBV5-1	CASSLGPAAEAFF	TGCGCCAGCAGCTTGGGTCCGGCCGCTGAAGCTTTCTTT
TRBJ2-3	NA	few	TRBV30	CAWSAKDSTDTQYF	TGTGCCTGGAGTGCCAAGGACAGCACAGATACGCAGTATTTT
TRBJ1-4	NA	NA	TRBV30	CAWNSGHEKLFF	TGTGCCTGGAACAGTGGTCATGAAAAACTGTTTTTT
TRBJ1-1	TRBD1	NA	TRBV7-2	CASSPEQGRNTEAFF	TGTGCCAGCAGCCCCGAACAGGGGCGGAACACTGAAGCTTTCTTT
TRBJ1-2	NA	NA	TRBV30	CAWSGRNYGYTF	TGTGCCTGGAGTGGACGGAACTATGGCTACACCTTC